This passage covers 26 T cell receptor beta chains from one sample sequenced in a study of vaccination and CD4 T cells after COVID-19. Regarding treatment: roughly 11-day PBMC culture with coronavirus spike peptide pools or control peptides (ViraFEST assay). The antigens of these receptors remain unknown. At the Johns Hopkins FTIC core, DNA taken from cultured CD4+ T cells was sequenced by way of the Oncomine TCR Beta short-read assay. One entry per CDR3 protein, called by TCRdb with MiXCR from the PCR reads. The sample carries fewer than 25,000 distinct CDR3 sequences, about half recorded once. The specimen was CD4+ T cells from blood, cultured in vitro. These receptors came from a human donor who had recovered from COVID-19.

The gene calls are TRBV7-2 and TRBJ2-1; D not resolved. Trimming removed 3 bases at V and 6 bases at J, with 12 bases between. The CDR3 totals 14 residues. Germline V CDR1 and CDR2: SGHTA, FQGNSA. The CDR3 coding sequence is TGTGCCAGCAGCTTCAGGTATTGGTCCAATGAGCAGTTCTTC. It encodes CASSFRYWSNEQFF.

The chain's CDR3 is CASSTHKKSGTSGRNTGELFF. CDR3 nucleotide sequence: TGTGCCAGCAGCACGCACAAGAAAAGCGGGACTAGCGGGAGGAACACCGGGGAGCTGTTTTTT. The chain combines TRBV7-6 with TRBJ2-2, with 14 bases aligning to TRBD2. With V trimmed by 5 bases and J by 1 base, 15 bases remained unmatched. The CDR3 consists of 21 residues. The germline V gene has CDR1 SGHVS and CDR2 FNYEAQ.

The chain joins TRBV6-5 to TRBJ2-7; D gene ambiguous. Germline V gene lookup returns CDR1 MNHEY and CDR2 SVGAGI. The CDR3 contains 15 residues. Between the trimmed V and J ends, which lost 2 bases and 0 bases, there was a span of 11 bases. CDR3 residues: CASSYRVPGSYEQYF. In nucleotides, the CDR3 is TGTGCCAGCAGTTACCGCGTTCCGGGCTCCTACGAGCAGTACTTC.

The CDR3 spells CASSRGLVAYEQYF. The DNA for the CDR3 is TGTGCCAGCAGCCGGGGACTAGTGGCCTACGAGCAGTACTTC. The chain couples TRBV6-1 to TRBJ2-7, with 8 bases aligning to TRBD2. CDR1 and CDR2 (germline): MNHNS, SASEGT. The V segment lost 6 bases and the J segment 2 bases; nucleotides outside the gene matches: 6. This CDR3 has 14 residues.

This clonotype occurred a few times. The chain couples TRBV7-8 to TRBJ1-1; TRBD1 might be the D (5 bases). CDR3 length equals 17 residues. Deletions cut 4 bases from V and 0 bases from J, with 18 bases between. Germline V gives CDR1 SGHVS, CDR2 FQNEAQ. The CDR3 sequence: CASSSLPLGTMNTEAFF. The DNA of the CDR3 is TGTGCCAGCAGCTCGCTTCCCTTGGGGACCATGAACACTGAAGCTTTCTTT. Complete variable domain (other parts from reference TRBV7-8 and TRBJ1-1): GAGVSQSPRYKVAKRGQDVALRCDPISGHVSLFWYQQALGQGPEFLTYFQNEAQLDKSGLPSDRFFAERPEGSVSTLKIQRTQQEDSAVYLCASSSLPLGTMNTEAFFGQGTRLTVV.

This clonotype was seen a handful of times. The rearrangement joins TRBV21-1 to TRBJ1-1; TRBD1 is taken as the D call from the table, unchecked against the DNA. TRBV21-1 is reported as a pseudogene. The CDR3 is 17 residues long. DNA for the CDR3: TGTGCCAGCAGCACCCTAGGGGGTGACAGGGGTCACACTGAAGCTTTCTTT. Its protein is CASSTLGGDRGHTEAFF.

This sequence joins TRBV2 and TRBJ2-1, with 9 bases fitting TRBD2. The V gene's germline CDR1 is SNHLY and CDR2 FYNNEI. The CDR3 runs to 15 residues. Trimming at V came to 7 bases and at J to 3 bases, leaving 7 bases not matched to a gene. As DNA, the CDR3 is TGTGCCAGCACCTCTTTAGCGGGGGACTACAATGAGCAGTTCTTC. It is translated as CASTSLAGDYNEQFF.

V usage is TRBV7-8 and J usage is TRBJ1-2; 7 bases line up with TRBD1. J was trimmed by 7 bases and V by 1 base; bases with no gene match: 15. The germline gives CDR1 SGHVS, CDR2 FQNEAQ. The CDR3 length is 17 residues. The CDR3 region has the DNA TGTGCCAGCAGCTTAGTCGTCCCGGGACAGACTTACGGTGGCTACACCTTC. Protein product: CASSLVVPGQTYGGYTF.

The gene calls are TRBV20-1 and TRBJ2-1, with 8 bases matching TRBD2. This CDR3 is 14 amino acids long. Per germline, CDR1 DFQATT and CDR2 SNEGSKA (reference sequence). V lost 2 bases, J lost 3 bases, and 3 bases stayed unmatched. The CDR3 loop reads CSARPGLGYNEQFF. CDR3 bases: TGCAGTGCTAGACCGGGACTAGGCTACAATGAGCAGTTCTTC.

This chain connects TRBV4-1 to TRBJ1-2; 7 bases map to TRBD1. The CDR3 runs 14 residues. The J segment lost 5 bases and the V segment lost 0 bases, leaving 3 bases of the junction unmatched. The germline CDR1 and CDR2 sequences are MGHRA and YSYEKL. The CDR3 nucleotides read TGCGCCAGCAGCCAAGAGACAGGGATTTATGGCTACACCTTC. Its translation is CASSQETGIYGYTF.

The rearrangement uses TRBV7-2 and TRBJ1-2; a weak D match, TRBD1 (5 bases). CDR3 length: 13 residues. The germline gives CDR1 SGHTA, CDR2 FQGNSA. Trimming took 7 bases from V and 8 from J, leaving 17 bases between them. CDR3 nucleotides: TGTGCCAGCACCCTAGAGGCAGGGCGGGGCTACACCTTC. Amino acids: CASTLEAGRGYTF. The whole variable domain, remainder taken from reference TRBV7-2 and TRBJ1-2, is GAGVSQSPSNKVTEKGKDVELRCDPISGHTALYWYRQSLGQGLEFLIYFQGNSAPDKSGLPSDRFSAERTGGSVSTLTIQRTQQEDSAVYLCASTLEAGRGYTFGSGTRLTVV.

The chain combines TRBV6-2 or TRBV6-3 with TRBJ1-1; D remains unclear. The germline V gene has CDR1 MNHEY and CDR2 SVGEGT. With 3 bases removed from V and 0 bases from J, the gap between germline ends came to 8 bases. The CDR3 consists of 14 residues. Written as DNA, the CDR3 is TGTGCCAGCAGTTATGAGAGATTGAACACTGAAGCTTTCTTT. Its protein is CASSYERLNTEAFF.

The chain is built from TRBV10-2 and TRBJ2-7; TRBD1 aligns across 12 bases. CDR1 and CDR2 from the germline V gene are WSHSY and SAAADI. The ends lost 3 bases at V and 7 bases at J; junction bases unmatched: 7. The CDR3 has 15 amino acids. The CDR3 sequence is CASSDAGTGGGEQYF. The CDR3 coding sequence is TGCGCCAGCAGTGATGCCGGGACAGGGGGCGGGGAGCAGTACTTC.

This CDR3 is CASSSRGQSNQPQHF. CDR3 sequence (DNA): TGTGCCAGCAGTTCCCGTGGCCAGAGCAATCAGCCCCAGCATTTT. This chain uses TRBV6-2 or TRBV6-3 with TRBJ1-5; D is unclear. Germline V gene lookup returns CDR1 MNHEY and CDR2 SVGEGT. The CDR3 totals 15 residues. Trimming shortened V by 4 bases and J by 1 base, and 11 bases separated the two germline ends.

V usage is TRBV10-3 and J usage is TRBJ2-5; D perhaps matches TRBD2 (7 bases). This CDR3 spans 13 amino acids. Germline assignment: CDR1 ENHRY and CDR2 SYGVKD. V lost 2 bases, J lost 4 bases, and 8 bases lay in between. The CDR3 is CAISEGGAETQYF. The CDR3 DNA sequence: TGTGCCATCAGTGAGGGGGGGGCAGAGACCCAGTACTTC.

This chain connects TRBV7-2 to TRBJ1-5; TRBD1 is a possible D gene (5 bases). The germline gives CDR1 SGHTA, CDR2 FQGNSA. The CDR3 spans 16 residues. With 1 base removed from V and 4 bases from J, the gap between germline ends came to 14 bases. This CDR3 reads CASSLVGDRRNQPQHF. CDR3 nucleotides: TGTGCCAGCAGCTTAGTAGGTGACAGAAGAAATCAGCCCCAGCATTTT.

There are a few counts of this clonotype. The rearrangement joins TRBV7-3 to TRBJ1-1; D gene unclear. This CDR3 has 13 residues. The germline V gene encodes CDR1 SGHTA and CDR2 FQGTGA. V was trimmed by 0 bases and J by 5 bases, leaving 7 bases between them. The CDR3 spells CASSLTGQTEAFF. The CDR3 DNA reads TGTGCCAGCAGCTTAACAGGCCAGACTGAAGCTTTCTTT.

This clonotype was detected only a few times. This chain connects TRBV6-1 to TRBJ1-2; no clear D. V was cut by 6 bases and J by 7 bases, with 15 bases left in between. CDR3 size: 13 residues. Germline CDR1 is MNHNS and CDR2 is SASEGT. DNA of the CDR3: TGTGCCAGCAGCCCGACCCTTATTCTTGGCTACACCTTC. Its translation is CASSPTLILGYTF.

The V gene is TRBV15, the J gene TRBJ1-2; no reliable D call. The CDR3 has 14 amino acids. From germline, CDR1 is LNHNV and CDR2 YYDKDF (reference sequence). Trimming shortened V by 1 base and J by 4 bases, and 10 bases separated the two germline ends. The CDR3 sequence: CATSRARESYGYTF. As DNA, the CDR3 is TGTGCCACCAGCAGAGCACGGGAATCCTATGGCTACACCTTC.

The chain has TRBV20-1 and TRBJ2-3; no clear D gene. The CDR3 runs 12 residues. The germline V gene encodes CDR1 DFQATT and CDR2 SNEGSKA (reference sequence). The germline V and J ends were trimmed by 1 base and 3 bases, with 5 bases remaining between them. CDR3 DNA: TGCAGTGCTAGAGGCGGAACAGATACGCAGTATTTT. Protein product: CSARGGTDTQYF.

This clonotype was counted only a few times. The rearrangement links TRBV19 to TRBJ1-6; 7 bases match TRBD1. The ends lost 3 bases at V and 8 bases at J; junction bases unmatched: 4. The CDR3 has 14 amino acids. CDR1 is LNHDA and CDR2 is SQIVND in the germline V gene (reference sequence). This CDR3 reads CASSITGVDSPLHF. The CDR3 DNA reads TGTGCCAGTAGTATCACAGGGGTGGATTCACCCCTCCACTTT.

This chain joins TRBV6-2 or TRBV6-3 and TRBJ1-5; D perhaps matches TRBD1 (5 bases). The CDR3 length is 16 residues. Germline V gives CDR1 MNHEY, CDR2 SVGEGT. Trimming shortened V by 4 bases and J by 4 bases, and 17 bases separated the two germline ends. In DNA, the CDR3 is TGTGCCAGCAGTTCCGGGGCCCTGGTCGGGAATCAGCCCCAGCATTTT. Protein: CASSSGALVGNQPQHF.

The CDR3 bases are TGTGCCAGCAGCCACGCCGACAGACCTAATTCACCCCTCCACTTT. The encoded protein is CASSHADRPNSPLHF. V and J are TRBV4-2 and TRBJ1-6; tentative D call: TRBD1 (5 bases). The germline V and J ends were trimmed by 3 bases and 6 bases, with 12 bases remaining between them. The CDR3 length is 15 residues. CDR1 is LGHNA, CDR2 YNFKEQ, per germline.

This chain joins TRBV27 and TRBJ2-1; tentatively, D is TRBD2 (7 bases). The V gene lost 9 bases and the J gene lost 8 bases, with 17 bases spanning the gap. Germline V CDR1 and CDR2: MNHEY, SMNVEV (reference sequence). CDR3 length: 13 amino acids. The CDR3 nucleotides read TGTGCCAGGGGTCCGGCGGGGGCGGATGAGCAGTTCTTC. Residues: CARGPAGADEQFF.

The chain couples TRBV19 to TRBJ1-6; TRBD1 agrees at 9 bases. This CDR3 contains 17 residues. V lost 4 bases and J lost 7; bases outside the gene matches: 11. CDR1 is LNHDA, CDR2 SQIVND, per germline (reference sequence). The CDR3 is CASSRWEIGQGNSPLHF. The CDR3 DNA follows: TGTGCCAGTAGTAGATGGGAAATCGGACAGGGGAATTCACCCCTCCACTTT.

J is TRBJ2-1 and V is TRBV10-1, with 13 bases lining up with TRBD2. CDR1 WNHNN and CDR2 SYGVQD come from the germline V gene (reference sequence). The V gene end was trimmed by 9 bases and the J gene end by 5 bases; junction bases not matched to a gene: 4. This CDR3 spans 14 amino acids. The CDR3 sequence: CASPLAGGNNEQFF. The DNA for the CDR3 is TGCGCCAGTCCACTAGCGGGAGGGAACAATGAGCAGTTCTTC.